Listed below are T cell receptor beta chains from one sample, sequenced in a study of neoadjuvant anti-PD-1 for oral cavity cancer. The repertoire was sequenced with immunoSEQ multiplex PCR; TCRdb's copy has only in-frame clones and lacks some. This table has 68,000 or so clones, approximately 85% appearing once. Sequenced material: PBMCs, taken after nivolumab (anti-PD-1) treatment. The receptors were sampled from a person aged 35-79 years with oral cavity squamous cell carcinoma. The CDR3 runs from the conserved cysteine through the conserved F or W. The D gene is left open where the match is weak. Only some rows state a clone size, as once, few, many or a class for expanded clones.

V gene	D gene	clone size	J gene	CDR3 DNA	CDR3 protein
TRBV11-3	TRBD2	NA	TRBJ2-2	TGTGCCAGCAGCTTCTCTGGACTAGCGGGAGTGACCGGGGAGCTGTTTTTT	CASSFSGLAGVTGELFF
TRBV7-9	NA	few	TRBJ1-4	TGTGCCAGCAGCCAAACCACAGGTACAGAAAAACTGTTTTTT	CASSQTTGTEKLFF
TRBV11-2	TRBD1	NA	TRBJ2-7	TGTGCCAGCAGCGGGGACAGGGGTTCCTACGAGCAGTACTTC	CASSGDRGSYEQYF
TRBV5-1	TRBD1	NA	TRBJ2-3	TGCGCCAGCAGCTTCCCGCCGGGACAGGGACAATATACGCAGTATTTT	CASSFPPGQGQYTQYF
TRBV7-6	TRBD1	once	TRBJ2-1	TGTGCCAGCAGCCTAGCAGGGGGCCGGAATGAGCAGTTCTTC	CASSLAGGRNEQFF
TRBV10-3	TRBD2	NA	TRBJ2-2	TGTGCCATCAGCCCGGGACTAGCGGTAAACACCGGGGAGCTGTTTTTT	CAISPGLAVNTGELFF
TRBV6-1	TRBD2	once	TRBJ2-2	TGTGCCAGCAGTGAAAAACGACTAGCGGGAGCTAGCGGGGAGCTGTTTTTT	CASSEKRLAGASGELFF
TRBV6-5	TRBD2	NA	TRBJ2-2	TGTGCCGGCAGTTACGGGACTACAATCAGTGAGCTGTTTTTT	CAGSYGTTISELFF
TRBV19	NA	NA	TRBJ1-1	TGTGCCAGTAGTATGGGAGGCAACACTGAAGCTTTCTTT	CASSMGGNTEAFF
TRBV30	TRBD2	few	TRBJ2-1	TGTGCCTGGAGTGTATGGCTAGCGGGAGGCGGAGGGGAGCAGTTCTTC	CAWSVWLAGGGGEQFF
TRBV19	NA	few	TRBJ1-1	TGTGCCAGTACCATCAGTAATATGAACACTGAAGCTTTCTTT	CASTISNMNTEAFF
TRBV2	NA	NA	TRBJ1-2	TGTGCCAGCAGTGAAGGGTACAGGGACTATGGCTACACCTTC	CASSEGYRDYGYTF
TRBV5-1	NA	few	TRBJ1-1	TGCGCCAGCAGCTTAGGGGACACTGAAGCTTTCTTT	CASSLGDTEAFF
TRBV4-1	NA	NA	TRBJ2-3	TGCGCCAGCAGCCAAGATAGGACCCTCTCAGAGTATTTT	CASSQDRTLSEYF
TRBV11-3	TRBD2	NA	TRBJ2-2	TGTGCCAGCAGCCAAACAGCGGGAAGGAGGTCCGGGGAGCTGTTTTTT	CASSQTAGRRSGELFF
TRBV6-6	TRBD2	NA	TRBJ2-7	TGTGCCAGCGGTCCGGGAGGGAGCTCCTACGAGCAGTACTTC	CASGPGGSSYEQYF
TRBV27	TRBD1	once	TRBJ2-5	TGTGCCAGCAGGCTGTCCGGCCGGGACAGGGGAAGGCAAGAGACCCAGTACTTC	CASRLSGRDRGRQETQYF
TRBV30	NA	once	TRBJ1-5	TGTGCCTGGAGTGTAGGACAGTATCAGCCCCAGCATTTT	CAWSVGQYQPQHF
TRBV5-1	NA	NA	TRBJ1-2	TGCGCCAGCAGCTTTACAGGAGCTCATAACTATGGCTACACCTTC	CASSFTGAHNYGYTF
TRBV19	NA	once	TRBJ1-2	TGTGCCAGTAGTATTAGTGGAGTACACTATGGCTACACCTTC	CASSISGVHYGYTF
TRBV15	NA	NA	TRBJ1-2	TGTGCCACCAGCAAGTCCCCTTCAGCTAATTCCGCCTCCGGCTACACCTTC	CATSKSPSANSASGYTF
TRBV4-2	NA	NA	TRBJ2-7	TGTGCCAGCAGCCAAGTACGAGCGGGCAGCGATGGTCCCTACGAGCAGTACTTC	CASSQVRAGSDGPYEQYF
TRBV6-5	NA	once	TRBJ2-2	TGTGCCAGCAGTTACAACGGACCAAACACCGGGGAGCTGTTTTTT	CASSYNGPNTGELFF
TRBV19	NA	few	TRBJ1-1	TGTGCCAGTAGTTTTCCCAGCGGGGTGCAGCACACTGAAGCTTTCTTT	CASSFPSGVQHTEAFF
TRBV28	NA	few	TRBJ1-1	TGTGCCAGCAGTTCGTTTTTGAACACTGAAGCTTTCTTT	CASSSFLNTEAFF
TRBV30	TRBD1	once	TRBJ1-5	TGTGCCTGGAGTGCAGGGGGAGATCAGCCCCAGCATTTT	CAWSAGGDQPQHF
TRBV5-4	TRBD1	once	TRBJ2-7	TGTGCCAGCAGCATTATGACAGGGAGCTACGAGCAGTACTTC	CASSIMTGSYEQYF
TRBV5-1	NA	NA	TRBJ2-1	TGCGCCAGCAGCCCCCCCAGCGGGCCCTACAATGAGCAGTTCTTC	CASSPPSGPYNEQFF
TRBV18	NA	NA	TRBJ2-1	TGTGCCAGCTCACCAGTTAGCGGAACCTACAATGAGCAGTTCTTC	CASSPVSGTYNEQFF
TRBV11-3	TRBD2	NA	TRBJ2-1	TGTGCCAGCAGCTCTACAAGCGGGAGTGCCTACAATGAGCAGTTCTTC	CASSSTSGSAYNEQFF
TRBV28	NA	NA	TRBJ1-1	TGTGCCAGCAGTTCTCCAGGGGTCGTGAACACTGAAGCTTTCTTT	CASSSPGVVNTEAFF
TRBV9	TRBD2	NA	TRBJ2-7	TGTGCCAGCAGTCCCCGGATGGGGGGGTACGAGCAGTACTTC	CASSPRMGGYEQYF
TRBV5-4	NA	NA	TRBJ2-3	TGTGCCAGCCGACCCGTAAGCACAGATACGCAGTATTTT	CASRPVSTDTQYF
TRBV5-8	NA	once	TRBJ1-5	TGTGCCAGCACCCCCGGGTTCGCGCGACAGCCCCAGCATTTT	CASTPGFARQPQHF
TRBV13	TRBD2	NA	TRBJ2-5	TGTGCCAGCAGCCGCGGGAGCCAGGGAGAGACCCAGTACTTC	CASSRGSQGETQYF
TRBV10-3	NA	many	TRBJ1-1	TGTGCCATCAGTGCGGCGGAGGCGAACACTGAAGCTTTCTTT	CAISAAEANTEAFF
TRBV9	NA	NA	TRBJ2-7	TGTGCCAGCAGCGTAGGGGCGGGGGCATTCTACGAGCAGTACTTC	CASSVGAGAFYEQYF
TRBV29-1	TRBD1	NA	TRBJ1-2	TGCAGCGTTAGCGAGACAGGGGGCTCTGGCTACACCTTC	CSVSETGGSGYTF
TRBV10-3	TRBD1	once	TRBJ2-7	TGTGCCATCAGTGAGTCCACAGGGGGCGAACTCGAGCAGTACTTC	CAISESTGGELEQYF
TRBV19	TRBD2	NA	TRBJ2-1	TGTGCCAGTACTCCACAGGGCAGCGGGAGGGTTTACAATGAGCAGTTCTTC	CASTPQGSGRVYNEQFF
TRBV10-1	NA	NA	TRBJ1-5	TGCGCCATCTCCTGGTCTTGGTGTCAGCCCCAGCATTTT	CAISWSWCQPQHF
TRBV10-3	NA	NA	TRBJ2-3	TGTGCCATCAGTGAAGGCCCGGGACGGAGCACAGATACGCAGTATTTT	CAISEGPGRSTDTQYF
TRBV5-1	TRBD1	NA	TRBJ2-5	TGCGCCAGCAGCTTGGCGTCGACAGGGCAAGAGACCCAGTACTTC	CASSLASTGQETQYF